This is a list of T cell receptor beta chains from one sample in a study of blood T cell repertoires in COVID-19. Libraries were prepared by immunoSEQ multiplex PCR; TCRdb keeps only in-frame clonotypes and omits some of them. The sample gives about 250,000 clones, approximately 90% of which show up once; approximately 2.2% is in the top ten. Sequenced input: peripheral blood. The source of these receptors is a middle-aged woman who had recovered from COVID-19. CDR3s include the opening cysteine and the closing phenylalanine or tryptophan. Each record gives: J gene, D gene, clone size, V gene, CDR3 DNA, CDR3 protein. D genes are given only for firm matches. The size entry is marked missing in some rows and otherwise reads once, few, many or a size class.

j_gene: TRBJ1-1
d_gene: TRBD1
abundance: many
v_gene: TRBV7-6
CDR3nt: TGTGCCAGCAGCCCCGACAGGGGGGCCCCGAACACTGAAGCTTTCTTT
CDR3aa: CASSPDRGAPNTEAFF

j_gene: TRBJ2-1
d_gene: TRBD1
abundance: NA
v_gene: TRBV3-1/TRBV3-2
CDR3nt: TGTGCCAGCAGCCACTGGACAGGGGGAATTAAGGTCAATGAGCAGTTCTTC
CDR3aa: CASSHWTGGIKVNEQFF

j_gene: TRBJ2-2
d_gene: TRBD2
abundance: NA
v_gene: TRBV19
CDR3nt: TGTGCCACTAGAGAGCGGGAGGTGAACACCGGGGAGCTGTTTTTT
CDR3aa: CATREREVNTGELFF

j_gene: TRBJ1-1
d_gene: NA
abundance: once
v_gene: TRBV7-2
CDR3nt: TGTGCCAGCTTTCCCGGGACATTGAACACTGAAGCTTTCTTT
CDR3aa: CASFPGTLNTEAFF

j_gene: TRBJ1-3
d_gene: TRBD1
abundance: NA
v_gene: TRBV19
CDR3nt: TGTGCCAGTAGTTCCACCGGGGCAGGGGGCCAAAACACCATATATTTT
CDR3aa: CASSSTGAGGQNTIYF

j_gene: TRBJ1-4
d_gene: NA
abundance: NA
v_gene: TRBV5-4
CDR3nt: TGTGCCAGCAGCCCCGACAGGCAGGGTGAAAAACTGTTTTTT
CDR3aa: CASSPDRQGEKLFF

j_gene: TRBJ1-3
d_gene: NA
abundance: NA
v_gene: TRBV19
CDR3nt: TGTGCCAGTAGTATAGATGTCCGCTCTGGAAACACCATATATTTT
CDR3aa: CASSIDVRSGNTIYF

j_gene: TRBJ1-3
d_gene: NA
abundance: NA
v_gene: TRBV6-1
CDR3nt: TGTGCCAGCAGTGAAGCGCGGCAAGGAAACACCATATATTTT
CDR3aa: CASSEARQGNTIYF

j_gene: TRBJ2-3
d_gene: TRBD1
abundance: once
v_gene: TRBV11-2
CDR3nt: TGTGCCAGCAGCTTAGAAAACCGGGACAGGGGCTGGTATTTT
CDR3aa: CASSLENRDRGWYF

j_gene: TRBJ1-1
d_gene: TRBD1
abundance: once
v_gene: TRBV4-2
CDR3nt: TGTGCCAGCAGCCACCACAGGGGGCGGTCCACTGAAGCTTTCTTT
CDR3aa: CASSHHRGRSTEAFF

j_gene: TRBJ2-7
d_gene: TRBD2
abundance: once
v_gene: TRBV30
CDR3nt: TGTGCCTGGAGGGGACTAGGATCATCCTACGAGCAGTACTTC
CDR3aa: CAWRGLGSSYEQYF